These 18 T cell receptor beta chains originate from one sample sequenced in a study of Ad26.COV2.S vaccination and SARS-CoV-2 variants. The treatment here: around 19 received Ad26.COV2.S at low or high dose, single or two shots; a few received placebo; per-sample allocation not given. Samples came from day 63 after the first vaccine or placebo injection. Sequencing used immunoSEQ multiplex PCR; TCRdb keeps in-frame clones, though not all of them. The table includes some 640,000 clones, roughly 90% detected once. The source material was peripheral blood, sampled in a trial of Ad26.COV2.S vaccine versus placebo. The receptor set was obtained from a person aged 18-60 years who received the Ad26.COV2.S COVID-19 vaccine or a placebo.

A word on this clone: Additional DNA sequences in this sample encode the identical CDR3. V is TRBV30 and J is TRBJ2-2, with D perhaps being TRBD1 or TRBD2 (5 bases each). V lost 0 bases and J lost 8, with 10 bases in between. CDR1 is GTSNPN and CDR2 is SVGIG in the germline V gene (reference sequence). The CDR3 loop spans 13 amino acids. The CDR3 sequence is CAWSVSGPGELFF. The CDR3 coding sequence is TGTGCCTGGAGTGTATCGGGGCCTGGGGAGCTGTTTTTT.

This chain uses TRBV6-5 with TRBJ1-5; the D gene is possibly TRBD1 (5 bases). The CDR3 length is 14 residues. V was clipped by 7 bases and J by 3 bases, with 13 bases between them. Per germline, CDR1 MNHEY and CDR2 SVGAGI. The CDR3, as DNA: TGTGCCAGCATGGTCCGGACACACAATCAGCCCCAGCATTTT. Its translation: CASMVRTHNQPQHF.

This rearrangement joins TRBV7-2 to TRBJ2-5; D remains ambiguous. Germline lookup yields CDR1 SGHTA and CDR2 FQGNSA. V lost 5 bases and J 5 bases, leaving 9 bases between the germline ends. This CDR3 is built from 12 residues. This CDR3 reads CASSARLETQYF. In DNA form, the CDR3 reads TGTGCCAGCAGCGCCCGACTCGAGACCCAGTACTTC.

The chain combines TRBV2 with TRBJ2-1; 10 bases line up with TRBD2. This CDR3 comprises 19 residues. The V and J ends lost 7 bases and 1 base, in that order; junction bases with no gene match: 16. CDR1 SNHLY and CDR2 FYNNEI come from the germline V gene. This chain's CDR3 is CASTEWGLASPNSYNEQFF. The CDR3 DNA reads as TGTGCCAGCACCGAGTGGGGACTAGCGAGCCCTAATTCCTACAATGAGCAGTTCTTC. Using reference TRBV2 and TRBJ2-1 for the parts outside the CDR3, the full variable domain is EPEVTQTPSHQVTQMGQEVILRCVPISNHLYFYWYRQILGQKVEFLVSFYNNEISEKSEIFDDQFSVERPDGSNFTLKIRSTKLEDSAMYFCASTEWGLASPNSYNEQFFGPGTRLTVL.

The V and J genes are TRBV27 and TRBJ2-3; 10 bases map to TRBD1. CDR1 and CDR2 (germline): MNHEY, SMNVEV (reference sequence). CDR3 length: 15 amino acids. Losses at the gene ends were 1 base for V and 4 bases for J; bases not matched to a gene: 2. The DNA for the CDR3 is TGTGCCAGCAGTTTATACGGACAGGGGGCAGATACGCAGTATTTT. It translates to CASSLYGQGADTQYF.

The rearrangement uses TRBV6-2 or TRBV6-3 and TRBJ1-1; 12 bases are shared with TRBD1. Germline CDR1 and CDR2: MNHEY and SVGEGT. The CDR3 runs to 20 residues. The trim removed 0 bases at V and 1 base at J, leaving 12 bases unmatched. For the CDR3, the DNA is TGTGCCAGCAGTTACTCGTTATTCGGGACAGGGGGCAGGCGGAACACTGAAGCTTTCTTT. Amino acids: CASSYSLFGTGGRRNTEAFF.

V and J are TRBV18 and TRBJ2-2; D gene uncertain. CDR1 is KGHSH and CDR2 is LQKENI in the germline V gene. The CDR3 runs to 15 residues. Deletions cut 2 bases from V and 0 bases from J, with 7 bases between. The CDR3 DNA reads as TGTGCCAGCTCACCAGGGATTTCGAACACCGGGGAGCTGTTTTTT. Encoded protein: CASSPGISNTGELFF. Drawing the rest from reference TRBV18 and TRBJ2-2, the complete variable domain is NAGVMQNPRHLVRRRGQEARLRCSPMKGHSHVYWYRQLPEEGLKFMVYLQKENIIDESGMPKERFSAEFPKEGPSILRIQQVVRGDSAAYFCASSPGISNTGELFFGEGSRLTVL.

The chain carries TRBV25-1 and TRBJ1-6; 11 nucleotides align to TRBD1. The V gene's germline CDR1 is MGHDK and CDR2 SYGVNS. The junction had 9 bases not matched to a gene; V was cut back by 5 bases and J by 9 bases. This CDR3 has 16 amino acids. CDR3 protein: CASSPRGGTGGSPLHF. CDR3 DNA: TGTGCCAGCAGTCCCCGGGGGGGGACAGGGGGTTCACCCCTCCACTTT.

V gene TRBV9 combines with J gene TRBJ2-7; the D is unclear. Deletions cut 0 bases from V and 0 bases from J, with 7 bases between. This CDR3 comprises 14 residues. In germline, CDR1 is SGDLS, CDR2 YYNGEE. Here the CDR3 reads CASSVERFSYEQYF. CDR3 sequence (DNA): TGTGCCAGCAGCGTAGAGAGGTTCTCCTACGAGCAGTACTTC. Supplemented by reference TRBV9 and TRBJ2-7, the full variable domain reads DSGVTQTPKHLITATGQRVTLRCSPRSGDLSVYWYQQSLDQGLQFLIQYYNGEERAKGNILERFSAQQFPDLHSELNLSSLELGDSALYFCASSVERFSYEQYFGPGTRLTVT.

The chain uses TRBV19 and TRBJ1-1; possible D gene TRBD1, 5 bases. Per the germline V gene, CDR1 is LNHDA and CDR2 is SQIVND (reference sequence). V was shortened by 5 bases and J by 4 bases, with 14 bases between the two germline ends. The CDR3 runs 14 residues. The CDR3 DNA follows: TGTGCCAGTAGTCCTGTTGCGGGGCCCACTGAAGCTTTCTTT. It codes for CASSPVAGPTEAFF. The entire variable domain, with the rest obtained from reference TRBV19 and TRBJ1-1, is as follows: DGGITQSPKYLFRKEGQNVTLSCEQNLNHDAMYWYRQDPGQGLRLIYYSQIVNDFQKGDIAEGYSVSREKKESFPLTVTSAQKNPTAFYLCASSPVAGPTEAFFGQGTRLTVV.

The rearrangement uses TRBV7-9 and TRBJ1-1; weak D call: TRBD1 (5 bases). Trimming cost V 5 bases and J 4 bases, with 20 bases left between them. Germline CDR1 and CDR2: SEHNR and FQNEAQ (reference sequence). This CDR3 region has 16 residues. CDR3 DNA: TGTGCCAGCAGCCTGGATCCCGGGGCGGGGGTCACTGAAGCTTTCTTT. Translated, it gives CASSLDPGAGVTEAFF.

The gene calls are TRBV24-1 and TRBJ2-5; TRBD1 agrees at 9 bases. The V segment lost 1 base and the J segment 5 bases; nucleotides outside the gene matches: 4. The CDR3 length is 15 residues. Germline assignment: CDR1 KGHDR and CDR2 SFDVKD. The CDR3: CATSDFSGQGETQYF. The CDR3, as DNA: TGTGCCACCAGTGATTTCTCAGGACAGGGGGAGACCCAGTACTTC.

The chain joins TRBV6-9 to TRBJ1-1; D might be TRBD1 (5 bases). V was shortened by 6 bases and J by 0 bases, with 14 bases between the two germline ends. Germline CDR1 is MNHGY and CDR2 is SVAAGI. The CDR3 loop spans 15 amino acids. CDR3 nucleotides: TGTGCCAGCAGCCGCTCCGGGACGGTGAACACTGAAGCTTTCTTT. Protein: CASSRSGTVNTEAFF.

This clone was detected once. The chain uses TRBV5-6 and TRBJ1-3; tentatively, D is TRBD1 (5 bases). The CDR3 covers 16 residues. The V and J ends lost 1 base and 3 bases respectively, with 14 bases between them. Looked up from germline, CDR1 is SGHDT and CDR2 is YYEEEE. The CDR3 coding sequence is TGTGCCAGCAGCTTGTTTGGTGAGGGGTTTGGAAACACCATATATTTT. This sequence encodes CASSLFGEGFGNTIYF. The full variable domain, its missing parts supplied by reference TRBV5-6 and TRBJ1-3, is DAGVTQSPTHLIKTRGQQVTLRCSPKSGHDTVSWYQQALGQGPQFIFQYYEEEERQRGNFPDRFSGHQFPNYSSELNVNALLLGDSALYLCASSLFGEGFGNTIYFGEGSWLTVV.

V gene TRBV7-9 combines with J gene TRBJ2-3; TRBD2 matches at 8 bases. CDR1 is SEHNR and CDR2 is FQNEAQ in the germline V gene (reference sequence). Germline trimming cut 5 bases from V and 3 bases from J; bases unmatched to any gene: 7. This CDR3 is built from 15 residues. The CDR3 spells CASSAPGGQTDTQYF. The CDR3 nucleotides are TGTGCCAGCAGCGCCCCGGGGGGGCAGACAGATACGCAGTATTTT.

V usage is TRBV11-2 and J usage is TRBJ2-3; D is undetermined. From germline, CDR1 is SGHAT and CDR2 FQNNGV. V lost 0 bases to trimming and J lost 1 base, with 17 bases between them. The CDR3 extends over 18 amino acids. The CDR3 sequence: CASSLDPPSSFGTDTQYF. The CDR3, as DNA: TGTGCCAGCAGCTTAGACCCCCCAAGTAGCTTCGGCACAGATACGCAGTATTTT. Supplemented by reference TRBV11-2 and TRBJ2-3, the full variable domain reads EAGVAQSPRYKIIEKRQSVAFWCNPISGHATLYWYQQILGQGPKLLIQFQNNGVVDDSQLPKDRFSAERLKGVDSTLKIQPAKLEDSAVYLCASSLDPPSSFGTDTQYFGPGTRLTVL.

The chain uses TRBV27 and TRBJ2-1; 12 positions match TRBD2. This CDR3 is 15 amino acids long. CDR1 and CDR2 from the germline V gene are MNHEY and SMNVEV (reference sequence). The V segment lost 5 bases and the J segment 12 bases; nucleotides outside the gene matches: 11. CDR3 nucleotide sequence: TGTGCCAGCAGTCCACGACTAGCGGGAGCGGGTGGGCAGTTCTTC. It encodes CASSPRLAGAGGQFF.

The rearrangement joins TRBV19 to TRBJ1-2, with D possibly matching TRBD1 (6 bases). V lost 3 bases to trimming and J lost 7 bases, with 15 bases between them. This CDR3 comprises 14 residues. Germline V lookup: CDR1 LNHDA, CDR2 SQIVND (reference sequence). The CDR3 region is CASSILQGRSGYTF. The CDR3 DNA is TGTGCCAGTAGTATCCTACAGGGCAGGAGTGGCTACACCTTC.